What follows is one T cell receptor (beta chain) and its context. Its antigen is undetermined. The CDR3 sequence is 15 residues long. V lost 5 bases to trimming and J lost 5 bases; unmatched junction nucleotides: 8. CDR1 and CDR2 (germline): SGHVS, FQNEAQ. The sample is drawn from a study of cytomegalovirus exposure and HLA in healthy donors. Study-wide results and limits: One variant, a missense change in DCLRE1C, was linked in a later analysis to TCR beta V- and J-gene trimming. Later analysis showed TCR association rates varying by HLA locus, highest for DRB1 and lowest for HLA-C.

The PCR used 60 Vbeta and 13 Jbeta primers. Some clones are missing from TCRdb's copy, which holds only in-frame ones; the method was immunoSEQ multiplex PCR. The profile shows 150,000 to 200,000 clones, around 72% of them singletons. The specimen was PBMCs. The source of this sequence is a woman aged 40-49 years in good health and CMV-seropositive. The chain carries TRBV7-8 and TRBJ2-3; 9 bases fit TRBD2. The CDR3 DNA sequence: TGTGCCAGCAGCCCAATGGGACTAGCATTAGATACGCAGTATTTT. Protein: CASSPMGLALDTQYF.